A single T cell receptor beta chain is shown here with its context. The antigen is undetermined. TCRdb's table, derived via immunoSEQ multiplex PCR, lists solely in-frame clones and lacks some. The table shows 57,000 or so clones, with over 90% occurring only once. V was clipped by 6 bases and J by 6 bases, with 14 bases between them. The CDR3 runs to 14 residues. Germline values: CDR1 MNHEY, CDR2 SVGAGI. These data belong to a study of siplizumab effects on memory and regulatory T cells. General observations from the study: No assignable naive or memory phenotype existed for roughly 80-95% of proliferating CD4+ or CD8+ clones. Apparently key alloresponse contributors, naive T cells also seemed more diverse than memory cells.

This sequence joins TRBV6-5 and TRBJ2-2; D ambiguous. The sample consisted of CD8+ T cells sorted from blood. The receptor comes from a human donor in good health. The CDR3 region has the DNA TGTGCCAGCAGGCGGAAATCGGAAGCCGGGGAGCTGTTTTTT. It translates to CASRRKSEAGELFF.